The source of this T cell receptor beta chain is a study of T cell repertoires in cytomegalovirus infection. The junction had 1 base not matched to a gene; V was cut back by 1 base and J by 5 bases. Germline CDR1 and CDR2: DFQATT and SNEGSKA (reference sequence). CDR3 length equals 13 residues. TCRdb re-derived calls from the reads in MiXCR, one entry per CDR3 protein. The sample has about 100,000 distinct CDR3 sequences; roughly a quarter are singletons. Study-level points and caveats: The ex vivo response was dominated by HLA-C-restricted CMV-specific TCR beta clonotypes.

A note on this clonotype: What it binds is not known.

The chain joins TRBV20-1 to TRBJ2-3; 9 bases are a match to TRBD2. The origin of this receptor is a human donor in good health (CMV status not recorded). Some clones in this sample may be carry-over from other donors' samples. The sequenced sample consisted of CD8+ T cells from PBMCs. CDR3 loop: CSARASGVDTQYF. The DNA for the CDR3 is TGCAGTGCTAGAGCTAGCGGGGTAGATACGCAGTATTTT.